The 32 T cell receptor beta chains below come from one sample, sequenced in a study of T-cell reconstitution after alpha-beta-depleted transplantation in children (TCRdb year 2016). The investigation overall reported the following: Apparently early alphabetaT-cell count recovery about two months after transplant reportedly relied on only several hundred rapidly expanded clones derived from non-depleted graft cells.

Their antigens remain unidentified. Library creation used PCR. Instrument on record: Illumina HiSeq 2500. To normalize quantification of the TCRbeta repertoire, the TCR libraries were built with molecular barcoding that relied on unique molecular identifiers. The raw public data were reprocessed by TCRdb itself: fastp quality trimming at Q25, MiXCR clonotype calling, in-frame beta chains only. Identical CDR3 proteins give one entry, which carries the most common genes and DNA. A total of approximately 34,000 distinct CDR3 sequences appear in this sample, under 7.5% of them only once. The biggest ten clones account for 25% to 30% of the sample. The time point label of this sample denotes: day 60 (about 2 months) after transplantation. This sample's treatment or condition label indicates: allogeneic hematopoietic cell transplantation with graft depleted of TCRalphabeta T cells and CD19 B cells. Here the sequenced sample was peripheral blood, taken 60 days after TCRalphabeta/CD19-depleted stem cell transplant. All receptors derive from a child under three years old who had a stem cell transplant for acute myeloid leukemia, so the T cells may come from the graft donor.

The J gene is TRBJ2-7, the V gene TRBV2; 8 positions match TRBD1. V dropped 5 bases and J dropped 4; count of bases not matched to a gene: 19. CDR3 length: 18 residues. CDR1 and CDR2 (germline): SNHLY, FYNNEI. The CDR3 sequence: CASSLYRTGKFQRYEQYF. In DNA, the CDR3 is TGTGCCAGCAGTTTATACCGGACAGGGAAATTCCAAAGGTACGAGCAGTACTTC.

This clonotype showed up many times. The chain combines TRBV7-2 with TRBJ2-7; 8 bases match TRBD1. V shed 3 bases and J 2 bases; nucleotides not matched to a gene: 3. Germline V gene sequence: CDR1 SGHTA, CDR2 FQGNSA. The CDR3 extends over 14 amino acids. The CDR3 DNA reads TGTGCCAGCAGCTTGGTGACAGGGGCCTACGAGCAGTACTTC. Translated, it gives CASSLVTGAYEQYF. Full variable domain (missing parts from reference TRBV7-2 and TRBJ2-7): GAGVSQSPSNKVTEKGKDVELRCDPISGHTALYWYRQSLGQGLEFLIYFQGNSAPDKSGLPSDRFSAERTGGSVSTLTIQRTQQEDSAVYLCASSLVTGAYEQYFGPGTRLTVT.

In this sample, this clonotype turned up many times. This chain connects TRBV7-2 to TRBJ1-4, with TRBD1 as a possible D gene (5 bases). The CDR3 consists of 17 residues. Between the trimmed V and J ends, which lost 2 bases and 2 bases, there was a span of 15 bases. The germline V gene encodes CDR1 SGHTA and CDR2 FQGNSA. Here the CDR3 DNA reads TGTGCCAGCAGCTTAAGTCCCAGGGAGGGGACTAATGAAAAACTGTTTTTT. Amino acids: CASSLSPREGTNEKLFF.

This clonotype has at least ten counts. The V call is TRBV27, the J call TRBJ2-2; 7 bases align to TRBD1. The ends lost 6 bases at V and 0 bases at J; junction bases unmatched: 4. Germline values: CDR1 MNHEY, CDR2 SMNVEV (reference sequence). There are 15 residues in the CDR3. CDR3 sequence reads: CASSYRGPNTGELFF. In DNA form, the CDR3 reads TGTGCCAGCAGCTATAGGGGGCCGAACACCGGGGAGCTGTTTTTT.

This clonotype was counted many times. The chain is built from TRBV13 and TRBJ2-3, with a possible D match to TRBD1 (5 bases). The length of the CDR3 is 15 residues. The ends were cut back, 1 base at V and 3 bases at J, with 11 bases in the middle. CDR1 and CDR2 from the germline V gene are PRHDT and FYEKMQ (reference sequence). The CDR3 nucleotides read TGTGCCAGCAGCTTAGCCCAGGGTGAAACAGATACGCAGTATTTT. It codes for CASSLAQGETDTQYF.

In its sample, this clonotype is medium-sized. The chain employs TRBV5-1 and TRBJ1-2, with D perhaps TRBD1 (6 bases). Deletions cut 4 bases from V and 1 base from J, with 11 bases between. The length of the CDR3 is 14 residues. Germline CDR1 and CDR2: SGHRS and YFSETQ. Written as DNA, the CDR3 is TGCGCCAGCAGCATGACAGGAGATAACTATGGCTACACCTTC. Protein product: CASSMTGDNYGYTF.

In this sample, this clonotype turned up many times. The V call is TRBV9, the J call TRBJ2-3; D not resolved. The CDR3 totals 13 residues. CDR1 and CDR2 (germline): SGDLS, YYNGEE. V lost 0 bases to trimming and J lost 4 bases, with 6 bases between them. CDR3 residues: CASSVVRADTQYF. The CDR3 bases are TGTGCCAGCAGCGTAGTTAGAGCAGATACGCAGTATTTT.

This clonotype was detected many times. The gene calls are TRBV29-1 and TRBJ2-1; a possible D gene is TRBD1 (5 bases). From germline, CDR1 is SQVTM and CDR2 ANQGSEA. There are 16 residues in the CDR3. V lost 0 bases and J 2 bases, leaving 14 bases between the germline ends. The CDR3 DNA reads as TGCAGCGTTGAAGATCCCACCAAGGACACCTACAATGAGCAGTTCTTC. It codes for CSVEDPTKDTYNEQFF.

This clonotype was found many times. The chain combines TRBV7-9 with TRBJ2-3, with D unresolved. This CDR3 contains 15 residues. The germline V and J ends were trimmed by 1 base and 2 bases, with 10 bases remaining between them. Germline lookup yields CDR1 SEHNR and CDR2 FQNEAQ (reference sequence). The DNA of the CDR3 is TGTGCCAGCAGCTTAGGGCTGGGTTACACAGATACGCAGTATTTT. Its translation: CASSLGLGYTDTQYF.

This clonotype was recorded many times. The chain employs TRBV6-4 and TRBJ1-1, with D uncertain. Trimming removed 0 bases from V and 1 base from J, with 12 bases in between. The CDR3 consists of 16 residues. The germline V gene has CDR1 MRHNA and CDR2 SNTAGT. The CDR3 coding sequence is TGTGCCAGCAGTGACTCGAAGGGCTCCAAGAACACTGAAGCTTTCTTT. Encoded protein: CASSDSKGSKNTEAFF.

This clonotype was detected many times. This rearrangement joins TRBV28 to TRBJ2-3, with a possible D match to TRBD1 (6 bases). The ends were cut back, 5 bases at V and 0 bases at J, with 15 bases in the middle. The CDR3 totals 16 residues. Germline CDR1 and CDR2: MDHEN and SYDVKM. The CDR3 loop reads CASSIPGTSSTDTQYF. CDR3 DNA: TGTGCCAGCAGTATCCCCGGGACATCTAGCACAGATACGCAGTATTTT.

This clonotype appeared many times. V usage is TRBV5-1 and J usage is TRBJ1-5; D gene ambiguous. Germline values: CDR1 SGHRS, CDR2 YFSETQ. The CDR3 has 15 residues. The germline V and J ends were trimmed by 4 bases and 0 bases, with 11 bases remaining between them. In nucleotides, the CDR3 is TGCGCCAGCAGCCCCGAGAGTAATAGCAATCAGCCCCAGCATTTT. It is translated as CASSPESNSNQPQHF. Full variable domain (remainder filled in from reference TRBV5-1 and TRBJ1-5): KAGVTQTPRYLIKTRGQQVTLSCSPISGHRSVSWYQQTPGQGLQFLFEYFSETQRNKGNFPGRFSGRQFSNSRSEMNVSTLELGDSALYLCASSPESNSNQPQHFGDGTRLSIL.

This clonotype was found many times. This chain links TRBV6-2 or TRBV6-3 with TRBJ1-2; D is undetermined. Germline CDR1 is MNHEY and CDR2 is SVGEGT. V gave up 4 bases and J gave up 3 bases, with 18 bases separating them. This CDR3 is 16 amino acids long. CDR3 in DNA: TGTGCCAGCAGTTCCCGGGCCAAGGGTCTGTACTATGGCTACACCTTC. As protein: CASSSRAKGLYYGYTF.

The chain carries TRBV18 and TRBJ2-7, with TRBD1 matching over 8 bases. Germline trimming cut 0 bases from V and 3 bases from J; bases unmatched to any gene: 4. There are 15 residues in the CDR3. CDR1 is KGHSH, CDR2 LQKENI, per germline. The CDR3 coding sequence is TGTGCCAGCTCACCACCGGACAGGGCGAGCTACGAGCAGTACTTC. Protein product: CASSPPDRASYEQYF.

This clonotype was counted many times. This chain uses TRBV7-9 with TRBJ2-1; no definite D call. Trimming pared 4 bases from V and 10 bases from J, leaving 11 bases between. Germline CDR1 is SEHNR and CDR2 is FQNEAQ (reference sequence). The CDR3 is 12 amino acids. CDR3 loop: CASSSRVGEQFF. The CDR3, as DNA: TGTGCCAGCAGCTCCCGGGTCGGAGAGCAGTTCTTC.

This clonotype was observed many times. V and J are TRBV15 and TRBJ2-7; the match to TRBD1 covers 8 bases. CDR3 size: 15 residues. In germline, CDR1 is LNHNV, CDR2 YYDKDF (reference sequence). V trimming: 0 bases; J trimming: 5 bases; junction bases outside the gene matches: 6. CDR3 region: CATSRDQGALDEQYF. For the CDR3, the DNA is TGTGCCACCAGCAGAGATCAGGGGGCCTTGGACGAGCAGTACTTC. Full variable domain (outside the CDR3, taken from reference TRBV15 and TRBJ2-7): DAMVIQNPRYQVTQFGKPVTLSCSQTLNHNVMYWYQQKSSQAPKLLFHYYDKDFNNEADTPDNFQSRRPNTSFCFLDIRSPGLGDTAMYLCATSRDQGALDEQYFGPGTRLTVT.

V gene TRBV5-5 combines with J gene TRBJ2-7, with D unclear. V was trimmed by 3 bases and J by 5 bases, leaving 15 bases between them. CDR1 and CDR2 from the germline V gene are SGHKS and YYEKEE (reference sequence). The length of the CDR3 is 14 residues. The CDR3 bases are TGTGCCAGCAGCTCGGCCTCCACAGTACACGAGCAGTACTTC. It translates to CASSSASTVHEQYF.

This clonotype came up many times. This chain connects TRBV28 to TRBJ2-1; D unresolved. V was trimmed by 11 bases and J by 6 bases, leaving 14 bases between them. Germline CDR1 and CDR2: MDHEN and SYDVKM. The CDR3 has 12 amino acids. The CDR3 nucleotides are TGTGCCTGCATGAGCGTTGTCAATGAGCAGTTCTTC. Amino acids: CACMSVVNEQFF.

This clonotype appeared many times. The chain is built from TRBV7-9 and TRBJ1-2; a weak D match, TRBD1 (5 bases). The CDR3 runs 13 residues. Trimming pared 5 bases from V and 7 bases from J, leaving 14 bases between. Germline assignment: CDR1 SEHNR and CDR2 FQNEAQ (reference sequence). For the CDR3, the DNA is TGTGCCAGCAGCCCCGTCCGGGGGGGTGGCTACACCTTC. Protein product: CASSPVRGGGYTF.

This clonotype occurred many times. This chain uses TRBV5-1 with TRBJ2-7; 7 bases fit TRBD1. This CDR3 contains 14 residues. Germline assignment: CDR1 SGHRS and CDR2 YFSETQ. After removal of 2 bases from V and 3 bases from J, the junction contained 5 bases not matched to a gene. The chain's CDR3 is CASSLWTGDYEQYF. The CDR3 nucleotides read TGCGCCAGCAGCTTATGGACAGGTGACTACGAGCAGTACTTC.

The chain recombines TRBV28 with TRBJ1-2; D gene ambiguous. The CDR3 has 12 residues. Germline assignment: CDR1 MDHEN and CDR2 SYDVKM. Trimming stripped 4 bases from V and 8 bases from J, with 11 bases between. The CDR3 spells CASSSRSRGYTF. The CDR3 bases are TGTGCCAGCAGTTCTCGGTCGAGGGGCTACACCTTC.

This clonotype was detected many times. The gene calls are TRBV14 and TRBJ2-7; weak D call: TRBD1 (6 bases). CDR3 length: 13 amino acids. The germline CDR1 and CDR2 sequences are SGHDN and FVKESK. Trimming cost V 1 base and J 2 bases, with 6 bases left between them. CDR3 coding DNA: TGTGCCAGCAGCCAAGGGACAGCCTACGAGCAGTACTTC. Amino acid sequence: CASSQGTAYEQYF. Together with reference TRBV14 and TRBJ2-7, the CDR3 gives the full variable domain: EAGVTQFPSHSVIEKGQTVTLRCDPISGHDNLYWYRRVMGKEIKFLLHFVKESKQDESGMPNNRFLAERTGGTYSTLKVQPAELEDSGVYFCASSQGTAYEQYFGPGTRLTVT.

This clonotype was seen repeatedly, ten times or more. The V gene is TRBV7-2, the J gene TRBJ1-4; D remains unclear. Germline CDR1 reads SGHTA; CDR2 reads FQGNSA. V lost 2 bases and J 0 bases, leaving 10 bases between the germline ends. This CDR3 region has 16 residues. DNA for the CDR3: TGTGCCAGCAGCTTAAGACGAACAGCAACTAATGAAAAACTGTTTTTT. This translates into CASSLRRTATNEKLFF.

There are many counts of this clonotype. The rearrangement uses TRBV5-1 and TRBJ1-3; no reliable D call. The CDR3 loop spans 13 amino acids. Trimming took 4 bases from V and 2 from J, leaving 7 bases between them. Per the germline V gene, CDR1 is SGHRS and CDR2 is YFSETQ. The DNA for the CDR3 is TGCGCCAGCAGCGAAGTCACTGGAAACACCATATATTTT. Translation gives CASSEVTGNTIYF. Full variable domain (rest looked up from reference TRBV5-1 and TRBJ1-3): KAGVTQTPRYLIKTRGQQVTLSCSPISGHRSVSWYQQTPGQGLQFLFEYFSETQRNKGNFPGRFSGRQFSNSRSEMNVSTLELGDSALYLCASSEVTGNTIYFGEGSWLTVV.

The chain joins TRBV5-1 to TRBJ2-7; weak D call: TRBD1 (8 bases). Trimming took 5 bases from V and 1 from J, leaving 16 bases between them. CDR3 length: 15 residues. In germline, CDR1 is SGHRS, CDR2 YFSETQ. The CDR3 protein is CASSDLQGGSYEQYF. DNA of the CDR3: TGCGCCAGCAGTGATCTACAGGGGGGGTCCTACGAGCAGTACTTC.

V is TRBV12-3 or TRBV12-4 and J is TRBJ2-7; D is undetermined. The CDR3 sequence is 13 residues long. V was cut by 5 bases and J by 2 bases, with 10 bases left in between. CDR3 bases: TGTGCCAGCAGTCCTGGGCCAGCCTACGAGCAGTACTTC. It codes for CASSPGPAYEQYF.

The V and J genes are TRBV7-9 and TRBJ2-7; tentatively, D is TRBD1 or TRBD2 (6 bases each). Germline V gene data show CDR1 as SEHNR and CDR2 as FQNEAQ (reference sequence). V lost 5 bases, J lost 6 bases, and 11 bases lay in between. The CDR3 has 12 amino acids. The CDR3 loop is CASSAGGGEQYF. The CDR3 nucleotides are TGTGCCAGCAGCGCCGGAGGGGGCGAGCAGTACTTC.

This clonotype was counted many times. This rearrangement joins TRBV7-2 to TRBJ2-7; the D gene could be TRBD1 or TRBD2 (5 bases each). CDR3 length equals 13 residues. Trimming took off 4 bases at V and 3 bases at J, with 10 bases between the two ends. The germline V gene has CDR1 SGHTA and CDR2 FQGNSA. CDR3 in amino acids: CASSSSGSYEQYF. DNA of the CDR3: TGTGCCAGCAGCTCCTCAGGGAGCTACGAGCAGTACTTC.

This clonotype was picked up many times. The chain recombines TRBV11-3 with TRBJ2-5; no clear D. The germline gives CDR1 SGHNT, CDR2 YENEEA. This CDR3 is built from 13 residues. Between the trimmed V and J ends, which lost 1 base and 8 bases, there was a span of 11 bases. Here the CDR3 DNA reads TGTGCCAGCAGCTTAGGTCTCCGCGCAACCCAGTACTTC. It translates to CASSLGLRATQYF.

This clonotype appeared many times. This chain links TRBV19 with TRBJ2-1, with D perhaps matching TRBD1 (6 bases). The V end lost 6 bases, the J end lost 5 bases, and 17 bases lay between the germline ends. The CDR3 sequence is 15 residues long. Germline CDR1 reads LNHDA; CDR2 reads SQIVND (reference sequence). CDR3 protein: CASRNTGKANNEQFF. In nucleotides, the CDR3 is TGTGCCAGTAGGAATACAGGGAAGGCCAACAATGAGCAGTTCTTC. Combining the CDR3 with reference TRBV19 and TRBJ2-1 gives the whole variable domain DGGITQSPKYLFRKEGQNVTLSCEQNLNHDAMYWYRQDPGQGLRLIYYSQIVNDFQKGDIAEGYSVSREKKESFPLTVTSAQKNPTAFYLCASRNTGKANNEQFFGPGTRLTVL.

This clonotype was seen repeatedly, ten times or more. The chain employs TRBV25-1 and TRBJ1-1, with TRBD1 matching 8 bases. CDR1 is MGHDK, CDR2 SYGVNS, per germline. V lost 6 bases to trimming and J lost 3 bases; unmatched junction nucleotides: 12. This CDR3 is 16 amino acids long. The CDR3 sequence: CASRFDRGPLDTEAFF. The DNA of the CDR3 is TGTGCCAGCAGGTTCGACAGGGGACCCTTGGACACTGAAGCTTTCTTT. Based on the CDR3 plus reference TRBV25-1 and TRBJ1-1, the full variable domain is EADIYQTPRYLVIGTGKKITLECSQTMGHDKMYWYQQDPGMELHLIHYSYGVNSTEKGDLSSESTVSRIRTEHFPLTLESARPSHTSQYLCASRFDRGPLDTEAFFGQGTRLTVV.

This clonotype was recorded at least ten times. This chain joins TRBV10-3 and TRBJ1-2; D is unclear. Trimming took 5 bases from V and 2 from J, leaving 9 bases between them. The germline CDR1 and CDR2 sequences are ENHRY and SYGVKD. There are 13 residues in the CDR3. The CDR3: CAISSAGNYGYTF. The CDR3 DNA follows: TGTGCCATCAGTTCGGCGGGGAACTATGGCTACACCTTC.